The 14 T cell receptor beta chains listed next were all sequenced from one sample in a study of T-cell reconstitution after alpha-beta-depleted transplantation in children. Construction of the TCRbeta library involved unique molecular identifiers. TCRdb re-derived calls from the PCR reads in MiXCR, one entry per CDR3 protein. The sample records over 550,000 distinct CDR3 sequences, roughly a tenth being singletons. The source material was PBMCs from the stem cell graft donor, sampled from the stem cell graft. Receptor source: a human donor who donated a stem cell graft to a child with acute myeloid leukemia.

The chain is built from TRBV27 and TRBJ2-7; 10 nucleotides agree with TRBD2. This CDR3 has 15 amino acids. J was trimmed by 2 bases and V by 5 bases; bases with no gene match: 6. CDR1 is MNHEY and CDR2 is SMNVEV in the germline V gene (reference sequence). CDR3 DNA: TGTGCCAGCAGTGAGACTAGCGGGCCACCCTACGAGCAGTACTTC. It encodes CASSETSGPPYEQYF.

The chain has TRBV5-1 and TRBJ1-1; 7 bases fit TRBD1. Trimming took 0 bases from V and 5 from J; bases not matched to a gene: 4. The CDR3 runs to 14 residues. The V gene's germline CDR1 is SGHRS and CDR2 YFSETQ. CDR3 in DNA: TGCGCCAGCAGCTTGGCAGGGGGAAGTACTGAAGCTTTCTTT. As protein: CASSLAGGSTEAFF.

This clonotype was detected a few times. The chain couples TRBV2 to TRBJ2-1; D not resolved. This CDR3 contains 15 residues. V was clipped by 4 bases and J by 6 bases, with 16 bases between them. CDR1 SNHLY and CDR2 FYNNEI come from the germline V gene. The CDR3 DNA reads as TGTGCCAGCAGTGTCGTTGGCCCTCGGCCCAATGAGCAGTTCTTC. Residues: CASSVVGPRPNEQFF.

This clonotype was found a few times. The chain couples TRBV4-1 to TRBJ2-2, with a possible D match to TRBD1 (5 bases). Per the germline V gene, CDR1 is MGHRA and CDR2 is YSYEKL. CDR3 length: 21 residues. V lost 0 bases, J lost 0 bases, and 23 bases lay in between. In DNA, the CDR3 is TGCGCCAGCAGCCAAGATCCCGGTGGGGCCGTAGGACGGGCGAACACCGGGGAGCTGTTTTTT. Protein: CASSQDPGGAVGRANTGELFF.

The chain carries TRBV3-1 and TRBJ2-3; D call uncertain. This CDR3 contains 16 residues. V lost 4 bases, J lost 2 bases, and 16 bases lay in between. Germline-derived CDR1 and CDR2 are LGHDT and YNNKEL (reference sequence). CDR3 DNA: TGTGCCAGCAGCCTCTTGTTTCCCAGTCCCACAGATACGCAGTATTTT. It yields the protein CASSLLFPSPTDTQYF.

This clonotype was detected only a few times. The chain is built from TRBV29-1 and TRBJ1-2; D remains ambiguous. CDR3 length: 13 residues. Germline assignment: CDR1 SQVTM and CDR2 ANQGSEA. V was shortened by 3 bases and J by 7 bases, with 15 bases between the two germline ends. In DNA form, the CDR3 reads TGCAGCGTTGACGAGGGCCTAACCGGTGGCTACACCTTC. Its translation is CSVDEGLTGGYTF.

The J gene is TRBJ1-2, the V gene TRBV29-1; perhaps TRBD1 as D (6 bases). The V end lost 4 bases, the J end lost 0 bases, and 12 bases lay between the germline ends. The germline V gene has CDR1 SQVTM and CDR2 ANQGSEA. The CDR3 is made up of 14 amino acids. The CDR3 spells CSVGGAGANYGYTF. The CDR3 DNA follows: TGCAGCGTTGGGGGGGCTGGAGCTAACTATGGCTACACCTTC.

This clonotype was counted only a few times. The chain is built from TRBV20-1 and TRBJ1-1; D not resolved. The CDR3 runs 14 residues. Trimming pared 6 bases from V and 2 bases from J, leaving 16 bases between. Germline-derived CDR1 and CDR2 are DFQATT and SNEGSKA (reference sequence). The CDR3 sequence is CSANELGINTEAFF. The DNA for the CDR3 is TGCAGTGCCAATGAACTGGGGATTAACACTGAAGCTTTCTTT.

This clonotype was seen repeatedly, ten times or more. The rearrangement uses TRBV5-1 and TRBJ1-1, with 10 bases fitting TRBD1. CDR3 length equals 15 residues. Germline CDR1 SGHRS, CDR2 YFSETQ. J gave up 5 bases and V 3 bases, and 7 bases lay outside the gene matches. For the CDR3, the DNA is TGCGCCAGCAGCTCCTATGGACAGGGGGGGACTGAAGCTTTCTTT. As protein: CASSSYGQGGTEAFF.

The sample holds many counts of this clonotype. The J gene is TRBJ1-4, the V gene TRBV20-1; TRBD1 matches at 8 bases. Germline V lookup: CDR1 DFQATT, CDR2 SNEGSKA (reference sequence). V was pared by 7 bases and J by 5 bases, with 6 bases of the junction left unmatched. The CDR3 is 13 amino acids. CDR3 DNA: TGCAGTGGGAGTGGGGACAGGAATGAAAAACTGTTTTTT. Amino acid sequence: CSGSGDRNEKLFF.

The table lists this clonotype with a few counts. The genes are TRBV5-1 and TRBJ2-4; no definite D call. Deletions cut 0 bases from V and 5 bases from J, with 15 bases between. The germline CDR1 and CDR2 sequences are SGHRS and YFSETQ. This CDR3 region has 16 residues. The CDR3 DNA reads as TGCGCCAGCAGCTTGGGTCTACGAGCGTCCGAAAACATTCAGTACTTC. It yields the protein CASSLGLRASENIQYF.

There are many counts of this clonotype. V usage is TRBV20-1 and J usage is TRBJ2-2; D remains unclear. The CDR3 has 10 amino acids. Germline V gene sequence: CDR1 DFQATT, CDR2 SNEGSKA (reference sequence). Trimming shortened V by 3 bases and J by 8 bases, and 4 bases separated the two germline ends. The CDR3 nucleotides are TGCAGTGCTAGGGGGGGGGAGCTGTTTTTT. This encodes CSARGGELFF.

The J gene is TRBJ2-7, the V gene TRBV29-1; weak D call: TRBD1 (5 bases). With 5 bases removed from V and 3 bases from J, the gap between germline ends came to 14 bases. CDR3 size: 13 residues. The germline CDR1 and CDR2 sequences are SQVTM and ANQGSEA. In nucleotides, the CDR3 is TGCAGCGTTCCGGCCCCAGGGTTCTACGAGCAGTACTTC. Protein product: CSVPAPGFYEQYF.

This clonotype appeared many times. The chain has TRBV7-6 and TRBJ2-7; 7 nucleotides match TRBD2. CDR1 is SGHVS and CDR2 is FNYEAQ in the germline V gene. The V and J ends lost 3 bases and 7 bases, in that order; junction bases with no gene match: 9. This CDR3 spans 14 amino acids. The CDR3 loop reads CASSFGGTSKEQYF. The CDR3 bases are TGTGCCAGCAGCTTCGGGGGGACTTCGAAAGAGCAGTACTTC.